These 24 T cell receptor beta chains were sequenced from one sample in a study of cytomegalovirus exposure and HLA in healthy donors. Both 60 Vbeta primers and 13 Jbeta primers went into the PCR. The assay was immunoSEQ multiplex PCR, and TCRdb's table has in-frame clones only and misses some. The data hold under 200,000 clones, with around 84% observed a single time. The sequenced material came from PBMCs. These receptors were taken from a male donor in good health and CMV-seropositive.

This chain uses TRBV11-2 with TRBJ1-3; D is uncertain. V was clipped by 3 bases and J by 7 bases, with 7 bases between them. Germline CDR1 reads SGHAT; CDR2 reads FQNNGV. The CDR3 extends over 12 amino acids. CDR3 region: CASSFPGNTIYF. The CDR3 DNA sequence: TGTGCCAGCAGCTTCCCGGGGAACACCATATATTTT.

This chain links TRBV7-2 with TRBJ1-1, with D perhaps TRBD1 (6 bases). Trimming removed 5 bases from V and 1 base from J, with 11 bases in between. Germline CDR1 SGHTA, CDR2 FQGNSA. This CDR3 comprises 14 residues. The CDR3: CASSQDRKNTEAFF. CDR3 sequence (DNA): TGTGCCAGCAGCCAAGACAGGAAGAACACTGAAGCTTTCTTT.

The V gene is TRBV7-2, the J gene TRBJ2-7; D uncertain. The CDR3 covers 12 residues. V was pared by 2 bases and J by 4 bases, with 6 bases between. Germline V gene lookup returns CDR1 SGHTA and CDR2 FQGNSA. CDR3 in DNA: TGTGCCAGCAGCTTAAACGGTTACGAGCAGTACTTC. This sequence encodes CASSLNGYEQYF.

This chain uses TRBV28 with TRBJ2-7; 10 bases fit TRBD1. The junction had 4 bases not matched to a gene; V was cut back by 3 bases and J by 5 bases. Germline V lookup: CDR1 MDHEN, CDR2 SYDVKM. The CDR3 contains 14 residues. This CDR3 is CASSFRTGGNEQYF. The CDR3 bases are TGTGCCAGCAGTTTTAGGACAGGGGGTAACGAGCAGTACTTC.

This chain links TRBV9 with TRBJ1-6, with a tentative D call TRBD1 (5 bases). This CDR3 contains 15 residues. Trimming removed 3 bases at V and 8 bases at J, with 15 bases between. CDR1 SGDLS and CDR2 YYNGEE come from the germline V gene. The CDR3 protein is CASSEGGGSYSPLHF. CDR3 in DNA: TGTGCCAGCAGCGAGGGCGGGGGATCCTATTCACCCCTCCACTTT.

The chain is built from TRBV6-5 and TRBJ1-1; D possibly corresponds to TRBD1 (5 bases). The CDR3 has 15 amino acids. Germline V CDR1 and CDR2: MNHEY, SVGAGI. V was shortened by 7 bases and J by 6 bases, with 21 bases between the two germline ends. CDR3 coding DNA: TGTGCCAGCATCCTCTCCCGGGACTCAATATCTGAAGCTTTCTTT. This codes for CASILSRDSISEAFF.

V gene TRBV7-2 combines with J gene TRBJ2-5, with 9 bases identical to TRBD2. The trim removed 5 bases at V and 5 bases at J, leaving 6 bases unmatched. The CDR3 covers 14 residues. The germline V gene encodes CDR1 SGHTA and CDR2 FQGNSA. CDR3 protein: CASSRGGAVETQYF. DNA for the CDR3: TGTGCCAGCAGCCGCGGGGGGGCAGTGGAGACCCAGTACTTC.

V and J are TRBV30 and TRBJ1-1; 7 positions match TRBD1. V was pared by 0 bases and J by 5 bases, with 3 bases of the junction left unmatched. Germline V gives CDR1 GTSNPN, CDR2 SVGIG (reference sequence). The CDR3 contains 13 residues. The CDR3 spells CAWSVKGATEAFF. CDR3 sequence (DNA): TGTGCCTGGAGTGTAAAGGGGGCGACTGAAGCTTTCTTT.

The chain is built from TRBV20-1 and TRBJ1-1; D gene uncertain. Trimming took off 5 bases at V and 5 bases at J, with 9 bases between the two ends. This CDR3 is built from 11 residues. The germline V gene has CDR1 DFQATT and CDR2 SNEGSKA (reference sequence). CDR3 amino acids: CSAEVDTEAFF. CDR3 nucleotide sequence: TGCAGTGCTGAGGTGGATACTGAAGCTTTCTTT.

CDR3 in DNA: TGCGCCAGCAGGGTGACTAGCGGGACGCACCACGAGCAGTACTTC. It is translated as CASRVTSGTHHEQYF. V usage is TRBV5-1 and J usage is TRBJ2-7; TRBD2 agrees at 11 bases. V lost 5 bases and J lost 5; bases outside the gene matches: 9. This CDR3 region has 15 residues. CDR1 and CDR2 from the germline V gene are SGHRS and YFSETQ.

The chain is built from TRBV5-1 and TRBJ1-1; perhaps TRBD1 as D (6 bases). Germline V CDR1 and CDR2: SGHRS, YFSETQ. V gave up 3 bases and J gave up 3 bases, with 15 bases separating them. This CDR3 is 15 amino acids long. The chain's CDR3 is CASSSTGISDTEAFF. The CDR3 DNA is TGCGCCAGCAGCTCTACAGGGATCAGCGACACTGAAGCTTTCTTT.

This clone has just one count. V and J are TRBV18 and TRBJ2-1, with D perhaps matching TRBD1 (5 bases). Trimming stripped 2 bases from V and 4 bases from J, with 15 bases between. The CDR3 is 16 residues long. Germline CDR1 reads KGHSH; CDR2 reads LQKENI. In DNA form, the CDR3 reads TGTGCCAGCTCACCATTATGGCAGGGTTGGTACAATGAGCAGTTCTTC. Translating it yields CASSPLWQGWYNEQFF.

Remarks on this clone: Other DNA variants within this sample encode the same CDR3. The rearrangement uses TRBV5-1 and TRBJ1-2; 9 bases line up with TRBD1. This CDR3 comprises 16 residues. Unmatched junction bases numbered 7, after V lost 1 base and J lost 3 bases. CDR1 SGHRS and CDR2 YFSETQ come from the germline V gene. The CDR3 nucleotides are TGCGCCAGCAGCTTGTCTCCGGGACAGGGAGACTATGGCTACACCTTC. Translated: CASSLSPGQGDYGYTF.

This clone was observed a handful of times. CDR3 protein: CAISVERDQPQHF. In DNA form, the CDR3 reads TGTGCCATCAGTGTGGAGAGGGATCAGCCCCAGCATTTT. The genes are TRBV10-3 and TRBJ1-5; D is unresolved. V was cut by 4 bases and J by 5 bases, with 9 bases left in between. The CDR3 is 13 residues long. Looked up from germline, CDR1 is ENHRY and CDR2 is SYGVKD.

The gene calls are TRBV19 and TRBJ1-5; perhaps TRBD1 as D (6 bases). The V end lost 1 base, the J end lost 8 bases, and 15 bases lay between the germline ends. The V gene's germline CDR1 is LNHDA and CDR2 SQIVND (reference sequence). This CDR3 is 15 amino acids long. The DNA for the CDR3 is TGTGCCAGTAGTATAGGAGGGGGGGCGGGGGAGCCCCAGCATTTT. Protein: CASSIGGGAGEPQHF.

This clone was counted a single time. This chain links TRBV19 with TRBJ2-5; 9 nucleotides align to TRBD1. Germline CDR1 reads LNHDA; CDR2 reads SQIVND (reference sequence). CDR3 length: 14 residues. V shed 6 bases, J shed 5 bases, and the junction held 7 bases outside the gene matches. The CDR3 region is CASRGTGGRETQYF. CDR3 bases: TGTGCCAGTAGAGGAACAGGGGGCCGGGAGACCCAGTACTTC.

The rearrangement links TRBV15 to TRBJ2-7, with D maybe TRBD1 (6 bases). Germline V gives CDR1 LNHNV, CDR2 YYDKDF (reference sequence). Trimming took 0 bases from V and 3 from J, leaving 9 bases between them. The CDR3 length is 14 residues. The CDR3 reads CATSREGGGYEQYF. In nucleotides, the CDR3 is TGTGCCACCAGCAGAGAAGGGGGTGGCTACGAGCAGTACTTC. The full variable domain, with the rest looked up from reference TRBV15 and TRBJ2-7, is DAMVIQNPRYQVTQFGKPVTLSCSQTLNHNVMYWYQQKSSQAPKLLFHYYDKDFNNEADTPDNFQSRRPNTSFCFLDIRSPGLGDTAMYLCATSREGGGYEQYFGPGTRLTVT.

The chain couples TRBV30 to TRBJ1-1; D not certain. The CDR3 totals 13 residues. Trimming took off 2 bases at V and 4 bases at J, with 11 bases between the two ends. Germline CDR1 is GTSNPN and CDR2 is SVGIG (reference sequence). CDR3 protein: CAWSWSRGTEAFF. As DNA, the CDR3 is TGTGCCTGGAGTTGGTCCCGAGGCACTGAAGCTTTCTTT.

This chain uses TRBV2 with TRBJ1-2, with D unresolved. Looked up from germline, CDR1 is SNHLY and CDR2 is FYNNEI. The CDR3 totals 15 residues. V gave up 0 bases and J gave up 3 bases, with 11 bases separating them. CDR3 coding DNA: TGTGCCAGCAGTGAAGCGCTGGGCAGTCACTATGGCTACACCTTC. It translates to CASSEALGSHYGYTF.

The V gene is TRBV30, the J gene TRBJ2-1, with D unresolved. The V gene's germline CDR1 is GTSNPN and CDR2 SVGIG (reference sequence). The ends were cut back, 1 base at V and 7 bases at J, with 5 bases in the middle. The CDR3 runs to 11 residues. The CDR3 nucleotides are TGTGCCTGGAGTGGTCAGAATGAGCAGTTCTTC. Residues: CAWSGQNEQFF.

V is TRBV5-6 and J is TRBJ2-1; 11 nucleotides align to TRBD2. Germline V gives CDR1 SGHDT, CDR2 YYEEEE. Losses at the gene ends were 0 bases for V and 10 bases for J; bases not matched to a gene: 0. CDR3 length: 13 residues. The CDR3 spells CASSLGTSGEQFF. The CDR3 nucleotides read TGTGCCAGCAGCTTGGGGACTAGCGGGGAGCAGTTCTTC.

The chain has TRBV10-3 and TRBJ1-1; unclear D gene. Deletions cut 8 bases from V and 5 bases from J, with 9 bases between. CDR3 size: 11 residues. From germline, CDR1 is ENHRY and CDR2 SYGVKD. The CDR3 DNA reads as TGTGCCATCGGGAGAGGGACTGAAGCTTTCTTT. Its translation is CAIGRGTEAFF.

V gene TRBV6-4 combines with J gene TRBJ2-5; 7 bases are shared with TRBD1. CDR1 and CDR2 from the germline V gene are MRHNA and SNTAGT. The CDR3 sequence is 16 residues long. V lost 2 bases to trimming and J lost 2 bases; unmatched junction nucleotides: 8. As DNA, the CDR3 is TGTGCCAGCAGTGACCCTGGACAGGACCTACAAGAGACCCAGTACTTC. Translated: CASSDPGQDLQETQYF.

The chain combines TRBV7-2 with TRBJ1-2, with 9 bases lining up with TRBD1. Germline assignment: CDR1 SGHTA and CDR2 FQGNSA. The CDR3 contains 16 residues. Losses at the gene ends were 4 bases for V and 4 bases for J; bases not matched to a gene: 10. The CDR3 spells CASSSYRGRIAYGYTF. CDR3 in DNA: TGTGCCAGCAGCTCATACAGGGGGCGCATCGCCTATGGCTACACCTTC.